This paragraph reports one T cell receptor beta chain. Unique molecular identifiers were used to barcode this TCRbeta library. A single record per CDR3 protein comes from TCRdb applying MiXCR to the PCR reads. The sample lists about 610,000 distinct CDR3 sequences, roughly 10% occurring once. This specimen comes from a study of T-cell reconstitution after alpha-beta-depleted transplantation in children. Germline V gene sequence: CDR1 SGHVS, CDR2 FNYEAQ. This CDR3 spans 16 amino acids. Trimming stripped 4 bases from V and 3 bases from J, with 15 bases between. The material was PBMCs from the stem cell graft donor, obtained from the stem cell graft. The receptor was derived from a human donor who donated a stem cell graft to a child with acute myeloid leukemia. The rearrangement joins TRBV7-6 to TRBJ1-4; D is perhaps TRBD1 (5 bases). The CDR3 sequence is CASSSQGALSNEKLFF. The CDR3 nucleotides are TGTGCCAGCAGCTCCCAGGGCGCTCTGTCTAATGAAAAACTGTTTTTT. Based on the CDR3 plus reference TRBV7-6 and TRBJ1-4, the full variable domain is GAGVSQSPRYKVTKRGQDVALRCDPISGHVSLYWYRQALGQGPEFLTYFNYEAQQDKSGLPNDRFSAERPEGSISTLTIQRTEQRDSAMYRCASSSQGALSNEKLFFGSGTQLSVL.